The 19 T cell receptor beta chains presented below share a single source sample, sequenced in a study of early T cells in non-severe SARS-CoV-2 infection (dated by TCRdb to the early 2020s). Library preparation was by 5' RACE. Sequencing was carried out with a NextSeq 500. The raw public data were reprocessed by TCRdb itself: fastp quality trimming at Q25, MiXCR clonotype calling, in-frame beta chains only. Each CDR3 protein appears once, grouped with its most common genes and DNA. Recorded for this sample are some 98,000 distinct CDR3 sequences; over 15% of them occurred a single time. The ten largest clones capture around 1.3% of the sample. The sample comprised whole blood. The receptors were gathered from an adult who was a healthcare worker with PCR-confirmed SARS-CoV-2 infection or an uninfected control (not recorded which).

The chain is built from TRBV28 and TRBJ2-7; 7 positions match TRBD1. This CDR3 spans 15 amino acids. Germline lookup yields CDR1 MDHEN and CDR2 SYDVKM. V shed 6 bases and J 3 bases; nucleotides not matched to a gene: 11. The CDR3 loop reads CASSPSGTADYEQYF. The CDR3 DNA is TGTGCCAGCAGCCCATCTGGGACAGCGGACTACGAGCAGTACTTC. Full variable domain (remainder filled in from reference TRBV28 and TRBJ2-7): DVKVTQSSRYLVKRTGEKVFLECVQDMDHENMFWYRQDPGLGLRLIYFSYDVKMKEKGDIPEGYSVSREKKERFSLILESASTNQTSMYLCASSPSGTADYEQYFGPGTRLTVT.

This clonotype was recorded a few times. The chain is built from TRBV20-1 and TRBJ1-1; no firm D call. Germline assignment: CDR1 DFQATT and CDR2 SNEGSKA (reference sequence). The CDR3 extends over 15 amino acids. With 0 bases removed from V and 3 bases from J, the gap between germline ends came to 14 bases. CDR3: CSARDRGYRDTEAFF. CDR3 nucleotide sequence: TGCAGTGCTAGAGATCGAGGGTATCGGGACACTGAAGCTTTCTTT.

This clonotype was recorded a few times. This chain uses TRBV27 with TRBJ2-7; D remains unclear. CDR1 is MNHEY and CDR2 is SMNVEV in the germline V gene (reference sequence). This CDR3 region has 11 residues. Deletions cut 6 bases from V and 6 bases from J, with 9 bases between. This CDR3 is CASRGLGEQYF. The CDR3 coding sequence is TGTGCCAGCAGGGGTCTAGGCGAGCAGTACTTC.

This clonotype was detected only a few times. V usage is TRBV5-1 and J usage is TRBJ2-3, with TRBD2 identical over 16 bases. CDR3 size: 17 residues. The V gene's germline CDR1 is SGHRS and CDR2 YFSETQ. Germline trimming cut 4 bases from V and 1 base from J; bases unmatched to any gene: 3. The CDR3 loop is CASSLGTSGGGTDTQYF. The CDR3, as DNA: TGCGCCAGCAGCCTCGGGACTAGCGGGGGGGGCACAGATACGCAGTATTTT.

This clonotype was recorded a few times. One end of the junction varies from germline; a read error may be responsible. J is TRBJ2-2 and V is TRBV7-2; D unclear. Germline V gene sequence: CDR1 SGHTA, CDR2 FQGNSA. This CDR3 has 15 amino acids. The CDR3 region is CASSLLNSNNGELFF. CDR3 coding DNA: TGTGCCAGCAGCTTACTCAACAGTAACAACGGGGAGCTGTTTTTT. The full variable domain, in which reference TRBV7-2 and TRBJ2-2 provide the parts outside the CDR3, is GAGVSQSPSNKVTEKGKDVELRCDPISGHTALYWYRQSLGQGLEFLIYFQGNSAPDKSGLPSDRFSAERTGGSVSTLTIQRTQQEDSAVYLCASSLLNSNNGELFFGEGSRLTVL.

A few counts support this clonotype. This chain links TRBV19 with TRBJ2-2; 10 bases line up with TRBD2. The CDR3 extends over 19 amino acids. Per the germline V gene, CDR1 is LNHDA and CDR2 is SQIVND (reference sequence). J gave up 1 base and V 6 bases, and 14 bases lay outside the gene matches. CDR3 nucleotides: TGTGCCAGTAGCCCTTCGCGGCTAGCGGGAGTAGGGAACACCGGGGAGCTGTTTTTT. Protein sequence: CASSPSRLAGVGNTGELFF.

This clonotype showed up many times. V is TRBV24-1 and J is TRBJ2-2, with a weak D call TRBD2 (6 bases). The germline V gene has CDR1 KGHDR and CDR2 SFDVKD. V lost 6 bases and J 3 bases, leaving 13 bases between the germline ends. The CDR3 runs 15 residues. CDR3 region: CATSSSGTDTGELFF. Here the CDR3 DNA reads TGTGCCACCAGTTCCTCCGGGACTGACACCGGGGAGCTGTTTTTT.

This clonotype was seen a few times. CDR3 amino acids: CASTTSRGRSDTQYF. CDR3 in DNA: TGTGCCAGCACGACTTCCAGGGGGCGATCAGATACGCAGTATTTT. V and J are TRBV7-9 and TRBJ2-3; the match to TRBD1 covers 8 bases. CDR3 size: 15 residues. The germline CDR1 and CDR2 sequences are SEHNR and FQNEAQ (reference sequence). The ends lost 7 bases at V and 4 bases at J; junction bases unmatched: 10.

This clonotype was counted between two and nine times. The V and J genes are TRBV7-9 and TRBJ2-5; TRBD2 matches at 14 bases. After removal of 8 bases from V and 1 base from J, the junction contained 0 bases not matched to a gene. The CDR3 runs 14 residues. From germline, CDR1 is SEHNR and CDR2 FQNEAQ (reference sequence). CDR3 coding DNA: TGTGCCAGCGGGACTAGCGGGGGCCAAGAGACCCAGTACTTC. It translates to CASGTSGGQETQYF. Combining the CDR3 with reference TRBV7-9 and TRBJ2-5 gives the whole variable domain DTGVSQNPRHKITKRGQNVTFRCDPISEHNRLYWYRQTLGQGPEFLTYFQNEAQLEKSRLLSDRFSAERPKGSFSTLEIQRTEQGDSAMYLCASGTSGGQETQYFGPGTRLLVL.

The J gene is TRBJ2-3, the V gene TRBV7-2; 7 bases are a match to TRBD1. J gave up 1 base and V 3 bases, and 16 bases lay outside the gene matches. Germline CDR1 is SGHTA and CDR2 is FQGNSA. The CDR3 totals 19 residues. The DNA for the CDR3 is TGTGCCAGCAGCTTGAGAGGGGGCCCTAGTATCCTAGGCACAGATACGCAGTATTTT. Its protein product is CASSLRGGPSILGTDTQYF.

A few counts support this clonotype. V is TRBV7-6 and J is TRBJ2-3; possibly TRBD1 for D (6 bases). Germline CDR1 is SGHVS and CDR2 is FNYEAQ. Trimming took off 5 bases at V and 6 bases at J, with 18 bases between the two ends. The CDR3 spans 15 residues. The CDR3 DNA reads TGTGCCAGCAGCCAGACAGGAGGACAAGGGGATACGCAGTATTTT. Protein sequence: CASSQTGGQGDTQYF.

The chain links TRBV18 to TRBJ2-7, with 8 positions matching TRBD2. The V segment lost 5 bases and the J segment 1 base; nucleotides outside the gene matches: 7. The CDR3 sequence is 15 residues long. Germline CDR1 KGHSH, CDR2 LQKENI. For the CDR3, the DNA is TGTGCCAGCTCAGCCGGACTAGCCTCGTCCTACGAGCAGTACTTC. Amino acids: CASSAGLASSYEQYF.

This clonotype was recorded a few times. The rearrangement links TRBV5-8 to TRBJ2-1; TRBD1 aligns across 9 bases. Germline lookup yields CDR1 SGHTS and CDR2 YDEGEE. The trim removed 4 bases at V and 7 bases at J, leaving 9 bases unmatched. This CDR3 comprises 15 residues. DNA of the CDR3: TGTGCCAGCAGCGGGTCCGGGACAGGGAGGAATGAGCAGTTCTTC. Encoded protein: CASSGSGTGRNEQFF.

Only a few counts were recorded for this clonotype. V usage is TRBV7-7 and J usage is TRBJ2-7, with TRBD2 as a possible D gene (5 bases). CDR3 length: 13 amino acids. The germline V gene has CDR1 SSHAT and CDR2 FNYEAQ (reference sequence). Deletions cut 0 bases from V and 6 bases from J, with 9 bases between. The CDR3 bases are TGTGCCAGCAGCTTAGCTGTAGCGCGCGAGCAGTACTTC. Amino acids: CASSLAVAREQYF.

This clonotype was counted at least ten times. The chain is built from TRBV27 and TRBJ2-1; D might be TRBD1 or TRBD2, each matching 5 bases. The CDR3 is 15 residues long. CDR1 is MNHEY, CDR2 SMNVEV, per germline (reference sequence). Trimming pared 6 bases from V and 9 bases from J, leaving 21 bases between. The CDR3, as DNA: TGTGCCAGCAGCCTAGGGGCTGGGGGAGTTGGTGAGCAGTTCTTC. Translation: CASSLGAGGVGEQFF.

CDR3 sequence (DNA): TGTGCCAGCAGTCAACGTGACAGGGCGACGAACACCATATATTTT. Its protein product is CASSQRDRATNTIYF. The chain is built from TRBV6-6 and TRBJ1-3; 7 bases match TRBD1. The CDR3 consists of 15 residues. The germline V gene has CDR1 MNHNY and CDR2 SVGAGI (reference sequence). The V segment lost 5 bases and the J segment 7 bases; nucleotides outside the gene matches: 11.

V usage is TRBV20-1 and J usage is TRBJ2-6; perhaps TRBD1 as D (5 bases). This CDR3 has 13 amino acids. From germline, CDR1 is DFQATT and CDR2 SNEGSKA (reference sequence). The ends were cut back, 6 bases at V and 1 base at J, with 7 bases in the middle. CDR3 loop: CSAGQSGANVLTF. CDR3 DNA: TGCAGTGCGGGGCAATCTGGGGCCAACGTCCTGACTTTC.

This chain links TRBV6-2 or TRBV6-3 with TRBJ2-7; D unresolved. V was clipped by 2 bases and J by 1 base, with 21 bases between them. The CDR3 is made up of 18 amino acids. Germline assignment: CDR1 MNHEY and CDR2 SVGEGT. CDR3 bases: TGTGCCAGCAGTTACAAAGCAGGCCTTGCGGTACTATCCTACGAGCAGTACTTC. It translates to CASSYKAGLAVLSYEQYF.

In this sample, this clonotype turned up a few times. This chain uses TRBV29-1 with TRBJ1-1; D might be TRBD1 (6 bases). The length of the CDR3 is 13 residues. Germline V CDR1 and CDR2: SQVTM, ANQGSEA. Trimming left V 2 bases short and J 1 base short, with 8 bases between. The CDR3 sequence is CSVERGPNTEAFF. The CDR3, as DNA: TGCAGCGTTGAACGGGGGCCGAACACTGAAGCTTTCTTT.